Listed here are 17 T cell receptor beta chains from one sample, sequenced in a study of neurological immune-mediated disorders. Noted time point: longitudinal time-point 1 (baseline). One entry per CDR3 protein, called by TCRdb with MiXCR from the 5' RACE reads. This table holds about 53,000 distinct CDR3 sequences, about a tenth found once. Source material: PBMCs. These TCRs come from a woman aged 40 to 50 in good health.

At least ten counts were recorded for this clonotype. The chain couples TRBV29-1 to TRBJ2-1; 7 nucleotides agree with TRBD1. CDR1 and CDR2 (germline): SQVTM, ANQGSEA. V lost 4 bases and J lost 2; bases outside the gene matches: 2. This CDR3 contains 13 residues. This CDR3 reads CSVGDRAYNEQFF. The CDR3 DNA reads TGCAGCGTTGGAGACAGGGCCTACAATGAGCAGTTCTTC.

This clonotype was picked up a small number of times. V is TRBV12-3 or TRBV12-4 and J is TRBJ1-4; 7 bases fit TRBD1. V trimming: 6 bases; J trimming: 0 bases; junction bases outside the gene matches: 7. CDR3 length: 16 residues. The CDR3 protein is CASSWDSYATNEKLFF. CDR3 sequence (DNA): TGTGCCAGCAGCTGGGACAGCTATGCAACTAATGAAAAACTGTTTTTT.

This clonotype was seen ten or more times. The chain is built from TRBV29-1 and TRBJ1-1; TRBD1 matches at 7 bases. The CDR3 extends over 18 amino acids. In germline, CDR1 is SQVTM, CDR2 ANQGSEA. V trimming: 1 base; J trimming: 6 bases; junction bases outside the gene matches: 20. In DNA form, the CDR3 reads TGCAGCGTTGAAGCTAGTACAGGGGCATGGGGACGAGCGCCTGAAGCTTTCTTT. It specifies CSVEASTGAWGRAPEAFF. Combining the CDR3 with reference TRBV29-1 and TRBJ1-1 gives the whole variable domain SAVISQKPSRDICQRGTSLTIQCQVDSQVTMMFWYRQQPGQSLTLIATANQGSEATYESGFVIDKFPISRPNLTFSTLTVSNMSPEDSSIYLCSVEASTGAWGRAPEAFFGQGTRLTVV.

This clonotype was counted only a few times. The J gene is TRBJ1-2, the V gene TRBV12-3 or TRBV12-4; D unresolved. The CDR3 spans 12 residues. V was clipped by 6 bases and J by 4 bases, with 9 bases between them. The CDR3 spells CASRGLGYGYTF. The CDR3 region has the DNA TGTGCCAGCAGGGGGTTGGGCTATGGCTACACCTTC.

J is TRBJ1-2 and V is TRBV30; 7 bases map to TRBD1. CDR1 is GTSNPN and CDR2 is SVGIG in the germline V gene (reference sequence). The CDR3 is 15 amino acids. The V and J ends lost 4 bases and 6 bases, in that order; junction bases with no gene match: 14. The CDR3 DNA reads TGTGCCTGGACGAGGCAGGGGGTTTCCGTAGATGGCTACACCTTC. Translating gives CAWTRQGVSVDGYTF.

This clonotype has a handful of counts. The chain couples TRBV7-6 to TRBJ2-3; 7 bases align to TRBD1. The CDR3 has 17 amino acids. Germline V gives CDR1 SGHVS, CDR2 FNYEAQ. V trimming: 6 bases; J trimming: 2 bases; junction bases outside the gene matches: 14. In nucleotides, the CDR3 is TGTGCCAGCAGTCCTTACCACGGACAGGTGATCACAGATACGCAGTATTTT. Amino acid sequence: CASSPYHGQVITDTQYF.

This clonotype occurred many times. This sequence joins TRBV12-3 or TRBV12-4 and TRBJ2-3, with 10 bases aligning to TRBD2. The ends lost 6 bases at V and 2 bases at J; junction bases unmatched: 11. The CDR3 extends over 17 amino acids. Written as DNA, the CDR3 is TGTGCCAGCAGGGGTCTACTAGCGGGGACTTCCACAGATACGCAGTATTTT. Translated, it gives CASRGLLAGTSTDTQYF.

This clonotype counts as medium-sized. The genes are TRBV12-3 or TRBV12-4 and TRBJ2-1; D is possibly TRBD2 (6 bases). This CDR3 is built from 16 residues. The V and J ends lost 5 bases and 0 bases respectively, with 14 bases between them. CDR3 loop: CASSGGVTSSYNEQFF. DNA for the CDR3: TGTGCCAGCAGTGGCGGGGTTACCAGCTCCTACAATGAGCAGTTCTTC.

This chain joins TRBV15 and TRBJ2-2; D unclear. CDR1 is LNHNV and CDR2 is YYDKDF in the germline V gene (reference sequence). V lost 6 bases and J lost 0, with 2 bases in between. CDR3 length: 12 residues. CDR3 bases: TGTGCCACCAGGGCGAACACCGGGGAGCTGTTTTTT. Amino acids: CATRANTGELFF.

This clonotype was seen ten or more times. This chain uses TRBV7-2 with TRBJ1-5; D unresolved. Germline loops: CDR1 SGHTA, CDR2 FQGNSA. This CDR3 spans 13 amino acids. V was pared by 0 bases and J by 6 bases, with 6 bases between. The CDR3 nucleotides read TGTGCCAGCAGCTTAGCGCTATCTCAGCCCCAGCATTTT. It codes for CASSLALSQPQHF.

This clonotype occurred many times. This chain uses TRBV20-1 with TRBJ2-5; D ambiguous. V was cut by 4 bases and J by 5 bases, with 23 bases left in between. The CDR3 contains 16 residues. CDR1 DFQATT and CDR2 SNEGSKA come from the germline V gene (reference sequence). The CDR3 DNA sequence: TGCAGTGCTATCGATCCCGGGCCGGGTCCGCGGGAGACCCAGTACTTC. Its translation: CSAIDPGPGPRETQYF.

The V and J genes are TRBV10-3 and TRBJ1-3, with TRBD1 as a possible D gene (6 bases). CDR1 is ENHRY and CDR2 is SYGVKD in the germline V gene. V dropped 11 bases and J dropped 4 bases, with 15 bases sitting between them. The CDR3 runs to 13 residues. The CDR3 region has the DNA TGTGCCTCACAGGGTCTGGTAGGAAACACCATATATTTT. Its translation is CASQGLVGNTIYF.

The chain has TRBV7-3 and TRBJ2-1; the match to TRBD2 covers 11 bases. The V gene's germline CDR1 is SGHTA and CDR2 FQGTGA. The CDR3 is 13 amino acids. The J segment lost 10 bases and the V segment lost 4 bases, leaving 3 bases of the junction unmatched. CDR3 DNA: TGTGCCAGCAGCTCCGGGACTAGCGGAGAGCAGTTCTTC. Protein: CASSSGTSGEQFF.

This chain uses TRBV6-1 with TRBJ1-5, with unresolved D. V gave up 2 bases and J gave up 4 bases, with 9 bases separating them. This CDR3 has 14 residues. CDR1 and CDR2 from the germline V gene are MNHNS and SASEGT. Here the CDR3 reads CASSEYRGNQPQHF. The CDR3 nucleotides read TGTGCCAGCAGTGAATATCGGGGAAATCAGCCCCAGCATTTT.

This clonotype was counted a single time. This sequence joins TRBV10-2 and TRBJ2-3; D remains unclear. This CDR3 has 14 amino acids. CDR1 is WSHSY and CDR2 is SAAADI in the germline V gene. V shed 10 bases and J shed 2 bases, with 16 bases lying between them. The CDR3 DNA follows: TGCGCCAACACTCCCGGAGACTCCACAGATACGCAGTATTTT. The encoded protein is CANTPGDSTDTQYF.

This clonotype has at least ten counts. The CDR3: CASSVGNNYGYTF. The CDR3 coding sequence is TGTGCCAGCAGCGTAGGGAATAACTATGGCTACACCTTC. V is TRBV12-3 or TRBV12-4 and J is TRBJ1-2, with unresolved D. The CDR3 has 13 amino acids. V was cut by 6 bases and J by 1 base, with 9 bases left in between.

This clonotype occurred many times. The chain is built from TRBV20-1 and TRBJ2-3; weak D call: TRBD2 (6 bases). This CDR3 has 14 amino acids. Per germline, CDR1 DFQATT and CDR2 SNEGSKA (reference sequence). Trimming shortened V by 6 bases and J by 1 base, and 14 bases separated the two germline ends. The CDR3, as DNA: TGCAGTGCCCAGGCGGGGACTGGCACAGATACGCAGTATTTT. Its protein product is CSAQAGTGTDTQYF.